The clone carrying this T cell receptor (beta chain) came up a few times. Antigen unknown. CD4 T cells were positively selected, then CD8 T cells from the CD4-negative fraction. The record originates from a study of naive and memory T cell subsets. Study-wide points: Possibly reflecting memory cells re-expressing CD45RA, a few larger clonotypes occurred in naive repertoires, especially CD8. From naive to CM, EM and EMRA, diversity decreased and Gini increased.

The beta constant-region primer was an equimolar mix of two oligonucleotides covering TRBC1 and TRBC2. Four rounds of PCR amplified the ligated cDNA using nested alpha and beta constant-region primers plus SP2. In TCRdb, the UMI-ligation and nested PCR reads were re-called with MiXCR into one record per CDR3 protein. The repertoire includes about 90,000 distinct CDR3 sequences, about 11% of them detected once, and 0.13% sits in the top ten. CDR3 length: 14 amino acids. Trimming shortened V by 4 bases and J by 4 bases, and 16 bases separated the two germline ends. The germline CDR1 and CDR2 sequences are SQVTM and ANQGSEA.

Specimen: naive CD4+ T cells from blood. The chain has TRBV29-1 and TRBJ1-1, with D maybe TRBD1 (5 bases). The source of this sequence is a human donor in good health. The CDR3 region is CSVGRREWGTEAFF. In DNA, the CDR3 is TGCAGCGTTGGTCGCAGGGAGTGGGGCACTGAAGCTTTCTTT. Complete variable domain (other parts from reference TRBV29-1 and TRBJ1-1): SAVISQKPSRDICQRGTSLTIQCQVDSQVTMMFWYRQQPGQSLTLIATANQGSEATYESGFVIDKFPISRPNLTFSTLTVSNMSPEDSSIYLCSVGRREWGTEAFFGQGTRLTVV.